Listed below are T cell receptor beta chains from one sample, sequenced in a study of vaccination and CD4 T cells after COVID-19. TCRdb reanalysed the PCR reads using MiXCR and keeps one entry per CDR3 protein. Among fewer than 30,000 distinct CDR3 sequences, around 42% were seen once, and the ten largest hold around 4.4%. The antigens for these receptors are not known. The specimen was CD4+ T cells from blood, cultured in vitro, collected about 7 months after SARS-CoV-2 vaccination. The receptors were sampled from a human donor who had recovered from COVID-19. Both conserved end residues are part of each CDR3. The order of the fields is J gene, clone size, V gene, D gene, CDR3 protein, CDR3 DNA. D genes are given only for firm matches. Clone size is given for some rows only: seen once, a few or many times, or a class if the clone is expanded.

j_call: TRBJ2-7; clone_size: -; v_call: TRBV20-1; d_call: TRBD2; cdr3_aa: CSARAPGLVYYEQYF; cdr3_nt: TGCAGTGCAAGGGCGCCGGGACTAGTGTACTACGAGCAGTACTTC
j_call: TRBJ2-1; clone_size: -; v_call: TRBV24-1; d_call: TRBD2; cdr3_aa: CATSEGLAAGEQFF; cdr3_nt: TGTGCCACCAGTGAGGGACTAGCGGCAGGTGAGCAGTTCTTC
j_call: TRBJ2-7; clone_size: few; v_call: TRBV6-2/TRBV6-3; d_call: -; cdr3_aa: CASSALAPEQYF; cdr3_nt: TGTGCCAGCAGTGCTCTAGCGCCCGAGCAGTACTTC
j_call: TRBJ2-5; clone_size: once; v_call: TRBV20-1; d_call: -; cdr3_aa: CSAMAENQETQYF; cdr3_nt: TGCAGTGCAATGGCGGAAAACCAAGAGACCCAGTACTTC
j_call: TRBJ1-1; clone_size: -; v_call: TRBV6-1; d_call: TRBD1; cdr3_aa: CASTTDRDRTEAFF; cdr3_nt: TGTGCCAGCACTACGGACAGGGATCGCACTGAAGCTTTCTTT
j_call: TRBJ1-1; clone_size: -; v_call: TRBV20-1; d_call: -; cdr3_aa: CSATRTYSGTEAFF; cdr3_nt: TGCAGTGCTACACGGACTTATTCGGGGACTGAAGCTTTCTTT
j_call: TRBJ1-5; clone_size: -; v_call: TRBV30; d_call: TRBD1; cdr3_aa: CAWGGQGGTTQHF; cdr3_nt: TGTGCCTGGGGGGGACAGGGGGGGACGACCCAGCATTTT
j_call: TRBJ2-5; clone_size: large; v_call: TRBV10-3; d_call: TRBD2; cdr3_aa: CAISVGTMGTSGKETQYF; cdr3_nt: TGTGCCATCAGCGTCGGGACTATGGGGACTAGCGGGAAAGAGACCCAGTACTTC
j_call: TRBJ1-2; clone_size: -; v_call: TRBV7-8; d_call: -; cdr3_aa: CASSNRRSAGIANYGYTF; cdr3_nt: TGTGCCAGCAGCAACAGGCGGTCAGCCGGGATAGCTAACTATGGCTACACCTTC
j_call: TRBJ2-1; clone_size: -; v_call: TRBV20-1; d_call: TRBD2; cdr3_aa: CSASPPLAGGVEQFF; cdr3_nt: TGCAGTGCCTCGCCTCCTCTAGCGGGGGGGGTGGAGCAGTTCTTC
j_call: TRBJ2-7; clone_size: -; v_call: TRBV20-1; d_call: -; cdr3_aa: CSAGSELTGYEQYF; cdr3_nt: TGCAGTGCTGGAAGCGAGTTGACGGGCTACGAGCAGTACTTC
j_call: TRBJ2-1; clone_size: -; v_call: TRBV20-1; d_call: TRBD2; cdr3_aa: CSAREPTSGSNEQFF; cdr3_nt: TGCAGTGCTAGAGAACCCACTAGCGGGAGCAATGAGCAGTTCTTC
j_call: TRBJ1-2; clone_size: -; v_call: TRBV21-1; d_call: -; cdr3_aa: CAILDYGYTF; cdr3_nt: TGTGCCATCCTGGACTATGGCTACACCTTC
j_call: TRBJ2-1; clone_size: -; v_call: TRBV20-1; d_call: -; cdr3_aa: CSAPLYNEQFF; cdr3_nt: TGCAGTGCCCCGCTCTACAATGAGCAGTTCTTC
j_call: TRBJ1-5; clone_size: few; v_call: TRBV6-5; d_call: TRBD1; cdr3_aa: CASSYQGASNQPQHF; cdr3_nt: TGTGCCAGCAGTTATCAGGGGGCGAGCAATCAGCCCCAGCATTTT
j_call: TRBJ2-7; clone_size: once; v_call: TRBV5-4; d_call: -; cdr3_aa: CASSLRDSREQYF; cdr3_nt: TGTGCCAGCAGCTTGCGGGATAGTCGCGAGCAGTACTTC
j_call: TRBJ2-1; clone_size: -; v_call: TRBV7-9; d_call: TRBD2; cdr3_aa: CASSLSPSGGYNEQFF; cdr3_nt: TGTGCCAGCAGCTTATCCCCAAGCGGGGGTTACAATGAGCAGTTCTTC
j_call: TRBJ2-7; clone_size: -; v_call: TRBV30; d_call: -; cdr3_aa: CAWSVGGGSYEQYF; cdr3_nt: TGTGCCTGGAGTGTAGGGGGTGGGTCCTACGAGCAGTACTTC
j_call: TRBJ2-3; clone_size: -; v_call: TRBV28; d_call: -; cdr3_aa: CASSLPRLGGTDTQYF; cdr3_nt: TGTGCCAGCAGTTTACCTCGTCTAGGGGGCACAGATACGCAGTATTTT
j_call: TRBJ2-7; clone_size: -; v_call: TRBV6-2/TRBV6-3; d_call: TRBD1; cdr3_aa: CASSQRSNYGTGRYEQYF; cdr3_nt: TGTGCCAGCAGTCAGCGAAGCAACTACGGGACAGGGCGATACGAGCAGTACTTC
j_call: TRBJ2-5; clone_size: -; v_call: TRBV24-1; d_call: TRBD1; cdr3_aa: CATSENRGGLMETQYF; cdr3_nt: TGTGCCACCAGTGAAAACAGAGGGGGCCTTATGGAGACCCAGTACTTC
j_call: TRBJ2-3; clone_size: few; v_call: TRBV7-8; d_call: -; cdr3_aa: CASSLARQNTDTQYF; cdr3_nt: TGTGCCAGCAGCTTAGCGCGGCAGAACACAGATACGCAGTATTTT
j_call: TRBJ1-5; clone_size: -; v_call: TRBV20-1; d_call: TRBD1; cdr3_aa: CSARVGDRAYSNQPQHF; cdr3_nt: TGCAGTGCTAGAGTGGGGGACAGGGCTTATAGCAATCAGCCCCAGCATTTT
j_call: TRBJ1-1; clone_size: -; v_call: TRBV20-1; d_call: -; cdr3_aa: CSAFGPSLEAFF; cdr3_nt: TGCAGTGCTTTTGGCCCGTCCCTAGAAGCTTTCTTT